These T cell receptor beta chains were read from a single sample in a study of blood T cells in healthy people across ages. One entry per CDR3 protein results from TCRdb running MiXCR on the 5' RACE reads. The sample has about a million distinct CDR3 sequences; around two fifths are singletons. The sequencing input was blood. All receptors derive from a man between 18 and 35 years old in good health. Each CDR3 is given with its conserved first and last residue. The D gene is left open where the match is weak. Expanded clones are given a class, and other clones once, few, many or no size at all.

CDR3aa,v_gene,abundance,j_gene,d_gene
CSARGDRGGGYTF,TRBV20-1,.,TRBJ1-2,TRBD1
CASKNEGAAETQYF,TRBV2,few,TRBJ2-5,TRBD1
CASSIGTQGREQYF,TRBV5-1,.,TRBJ2-7,.
CSALTGPEDEQFF,TRBV20-1,.,TRBJ2-1,TRBD1
CASRETSGDTGELFF,TRBV5-1,.,TRBJ2-2,TRBD2
CASTEKSGQGWNEQFF,TRBV12-3/TRBV12-4,.,TRBJ2-1,TRBD1
CASSQYQGNTGELFF,TRBV4-1,.,TRBJ2-2,.
CASSVGQGGRYGYTF,TRBV12-3/TRBV12-4,few,TRBJ1-2,TRBD1
CASSLDGGTGKNIQYF,TRBV11-2,.,TRBJ2-4,TRBD1
CASSLFGTGDSNSNQPQHF,TRBV7-9,.,TRBJ1-5,TRBD1
CARLSGYTF,TRBV12-3/TRBV12-4,.,TRBJ1-2,.
CASSQDNRKAFF,TRBV3-1,few,TRBJ1-1,.
CASSPQGMVDTEAFF,TRBV7-2,few,TRBJ1-1,.
CASSPRAGTGPNEQFF,TRBV25-1,.,TRBJ2-1,TRBD1
CAISEYRAREDEQYF,TRBV10-3,.,TRBJ2-7,.
CSARDSDRDIDYEQFF,TRBV20-1,.,TRBJ2-1,.
CASSSVWGFEQFF,TRBV21-1,few,TRBJ2-1,.
CASSYGSGTIGSSYNEQFF,TRBV28,.,TRBJ2-1,.
CASSQGYSGDAGELFF,TRBV4-3,.,TRBJ2-2,.
CASSLLPSYEQYF,TRBV7-2,few,.,.
CASTRPENTDTQYF,TRBV5-4,few,TRBJ2-3,.
CASSFGGQKTGELFF,TRBV5-4,.,TRBJ2-2,.
CASSLVGARTDTQYF,TRBV7-9,.,TRBJ2-3,.
CASSSGTIQPPYNEQYF,TRBV7-2,.,.,TRBD2
CASSLGRENNEQFF,TRBV11-2,few,TRBJ2-1,.
CASSGGQGLRYTF,TRBV6-2/TRBV6-3,few,TRBJ1-2,TRBD1
CASSQESGRTDTQYF,TRBV4-1,medium-sized,TRBJ2-3,.
CASSRPISGNTIYF,TRBV12-3/TRBV12-4,.,TRBJ1-3,.
CASSGRQGYTF,TRBV14,.,TRBJ1-2,.
CASSQGQGLNEKLFF,TRBV6-5,few,TRBJ1-4,TRBD1
CSARDRGQNIQYF,TRBV20-1,once,TRBJ2-4,TRBD1
CSASAGANYGYTF,TRBV20-1,many,TRBJ1-2,.
CASSARREISTEAFF,TRBV6-1,.,TRBJ1-1,.